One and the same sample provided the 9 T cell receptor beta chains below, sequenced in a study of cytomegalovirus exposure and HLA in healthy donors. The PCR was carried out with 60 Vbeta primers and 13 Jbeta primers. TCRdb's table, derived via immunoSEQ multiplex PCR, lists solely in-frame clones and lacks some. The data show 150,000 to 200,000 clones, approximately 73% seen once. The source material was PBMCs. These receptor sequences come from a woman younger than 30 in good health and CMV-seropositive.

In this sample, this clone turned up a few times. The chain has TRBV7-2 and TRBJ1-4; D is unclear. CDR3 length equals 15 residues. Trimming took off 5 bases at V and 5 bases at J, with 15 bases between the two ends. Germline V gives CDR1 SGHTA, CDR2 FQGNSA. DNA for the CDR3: TGTGCCAGCAGCGTAGAATACAGACAAAATGAAAAACTGTTTTTT. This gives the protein CASSVEYRQNEKLFF.

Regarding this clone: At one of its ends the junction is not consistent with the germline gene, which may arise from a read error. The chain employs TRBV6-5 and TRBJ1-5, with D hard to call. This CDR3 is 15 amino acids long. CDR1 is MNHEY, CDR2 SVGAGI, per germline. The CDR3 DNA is TGTGCTAGCAAGCCGTTATCCGATAGCAATCAGCCCCAGCATTTT. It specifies CASKPLSDSNQPQHF.

CDR3 sequence: CASSSHPGQSRSYNSPLHF. The CDR3 bases are TGCGCCAGCAGCTCCCACCCGGGACAATCGAGGTCCTATAATTCACCCCTCCACTTT. The rearrangement joins TRBV5-1 to TRBJ1-6, with D perhaps matching TRBD1 (6 bases). Trimming removed 3 bases at V and 1 base at J, with 20 bases between. The CDR3 is 19 residues long. The germline V gene has CDR1 SGHRS and CDR2 YFSETQ.

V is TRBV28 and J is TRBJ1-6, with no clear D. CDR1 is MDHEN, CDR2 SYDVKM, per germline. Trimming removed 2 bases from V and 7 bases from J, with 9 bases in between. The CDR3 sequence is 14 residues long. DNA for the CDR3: TGTGCCAGCAGTTTAAGCCTTGAAAATTCACCCCTCCACTTT. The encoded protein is CASSLSLENSPLHF.

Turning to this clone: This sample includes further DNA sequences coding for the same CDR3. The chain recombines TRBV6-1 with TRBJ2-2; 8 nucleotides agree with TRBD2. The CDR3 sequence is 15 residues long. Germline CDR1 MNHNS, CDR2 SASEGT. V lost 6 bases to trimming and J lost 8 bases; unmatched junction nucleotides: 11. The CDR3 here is CASRTSGGVVGELFF. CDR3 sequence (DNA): TGTGCCAGCAGGACTTCCGGGGGGGTTGTAGGGGAGCTGTTTTTT.

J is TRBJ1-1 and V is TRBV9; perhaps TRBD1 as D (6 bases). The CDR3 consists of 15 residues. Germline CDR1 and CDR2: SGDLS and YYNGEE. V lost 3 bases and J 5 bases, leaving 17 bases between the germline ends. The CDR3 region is CASSASGHGETEAFF. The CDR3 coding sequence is TGTGCCAGCAGCGCGTCGGGACACGGCGAGACTGAAGCTTTCTTT. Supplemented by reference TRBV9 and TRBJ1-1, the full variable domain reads DSGVTQTPKHLITATGQRVTLRCSPRSGDLSVYWYQQSLDQGLQFLIQYYNGEERAKGNILERFSAQQFPDLHSELNLSSLELGDSALYFCASSASGHGETEAFFGQGTRLTVV.

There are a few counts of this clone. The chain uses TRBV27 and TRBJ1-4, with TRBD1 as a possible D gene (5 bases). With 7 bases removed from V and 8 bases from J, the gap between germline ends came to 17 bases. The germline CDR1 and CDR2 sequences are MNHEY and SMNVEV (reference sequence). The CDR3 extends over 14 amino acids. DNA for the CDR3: TGTGCCAGCACCTCTGTGGGGGGATTCGAAAAACTGTTTTTT. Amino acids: CASTSVGGFEKLFF. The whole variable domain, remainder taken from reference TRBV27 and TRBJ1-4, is EAQVTQNPRYLITVTGKKLTVTCSQNMNHEYMSWYRQDPGLGLRQIYYSMNVEVTDKGDVPEGYKVSRKEKRNFPLILESPSPNQTSLYFCASTSVGGFEKLFFGSGTQLSVL.

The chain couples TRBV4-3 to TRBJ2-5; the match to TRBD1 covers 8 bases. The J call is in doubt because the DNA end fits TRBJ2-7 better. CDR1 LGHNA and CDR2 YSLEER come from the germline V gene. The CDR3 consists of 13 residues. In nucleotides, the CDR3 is TGCGCCAGCAGCCTCGACAGGGGTTACGAGCAGTACTTC. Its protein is CASSLDRGYEQYF.

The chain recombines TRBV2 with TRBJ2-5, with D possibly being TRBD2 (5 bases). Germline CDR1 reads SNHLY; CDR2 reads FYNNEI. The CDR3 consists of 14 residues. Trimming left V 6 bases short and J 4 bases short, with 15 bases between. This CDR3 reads CASRGSLAGETQYF. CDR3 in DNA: TGTGCCAGCAGGGGCTCCCTAGCAGGAGAGACCCAGTACTTC.